The rows below give T cell receptor beta chains drawn from one sample of a study of technical replicates of blood from four donors. This table comes from immunoSEQ multiplex PCR, and its TCRdb copy is limited to in-frame clones, with some not included. The data hold about 81,000 clones, with approximately 94% observed a single time. The specimen sequenced was T cells isolated from PBMCs. All receptors come from a human donor in good health. CDR3s include the opening cysteine and the closing phenylalanine or tryptophan. Part of the rows lack a size; the others show once, few, many or a class for expanded clones.

j_call: TRBJ2-7
cdr3_length: 15
clone_size: -
v_call: TRBV28
cdr3_aa: CASSRTGGFSYEQYF

j_call: TRBJ1-4
cdr3_length: 15
clone_size: -
v_call: TRBV27
cdr3_aa: CASSLSRGRGGKLFF

j_call: TRBJ2-1
cdr3_length: 8
clone_size: -
v_call: TRBV7-3
cdr3_aa: CASSIVFF

j_call: TRBJ1-1
cdr3_length: 17
clone_size: -
v_call: TRBV21-1
cdr3_aa: CASSKAPGQVKNTEAFF

j_call: TRBJ2-3
cdr3_length: 12
clone_size: -
v_call: TRBV15
cdr3_aa: CATSPRADTQYF

j_call: TRBJ2-5
cdr3_length: 13
clone_size: -
v_call: TRBV19
cdr3_aa: CASSIFQGETQYF

j_call: TRBJ1-1
cdr3_length: 12
clone_size: -
v_call: TRBV30
cdr3_aa: CASEQGFTEAFF

j_call: TRBJ1-3
cdr3_length: 16
clone_size: -
v_call: TRBV4-2
cdr3_aa: CASSQTDRGSGNTIYF

j_call: TRBJ1-5
cdr3_length: 13
clone_size: -
v_call: TRBV2
cdr3_aa: CASTTRQGEPQHF

j_call: TRBJ2-7
cdr3_length: 14
clone_size: -
v_call: TRBV5-1
cdr3_aa: CASSPAQVGNEQYF

j_call: TRBJ2-2
cdr3_length: 14
clone_size: -
v_call: TRBV19
cdr3_aa: CASSRDRAPGELFF

j_call: TRBJ1-2
cdr3_length: 16
clone_size: -
v_call: TRBV28
cdr3_aa: CASIPLSGGYYYGYTF

j_call: TRBJ2-1
cdr3_length: 16
clone_size: -
v_call: TRBV5-1
cdr3_aa: CASSLWGQGSYNEQFF

j_call: TRBJ1-1
cdr3_length: 17
clone_size: -
v_call: TRBV14
cdr3_aa: CASSQVPWGRGSTEAFF

j_call: TRBJ2-2
cdr3_length: 12
clone_size: -
v_call: TRBV2
cdr3_aa: CASSLSAGELFF

j_call: TRBJ2-2
cdr3_length: 16
clone_size: -
v_call: TRBV6-6
cdr3_aa: CASSSPGLASPGELFF

j_call: TRBJ2-1
cdr3_length: 17
clone_size: -
v_call: TRBV15
cdr3_aa: CATSRLPGTREGNEQFF

j_call: TRBJ2-7
cdr3_length: 16
clone_size: -
v_call: TRBV4-2
cdr3_aa: CASSQEGGGLAREQYF

j_call: TRBJ2-1
cdr3_length: 16
clone_size: -
v_call: TRBV2
cdr3_aa: CASSPGTNYSYNEQFF

j_call: TRBJ2-5
cdr3_length: 13
clone_size: -
v_call: TRBV28
cdr3_aa: CASSQDYEETQYF

j_call: TRBJ2-7
cdr3_length: 15
clone_size: few
v_call: TRBV2
cdr3_aa: CASKVTSGSFYEQYF

j_call: TRBJ1-2
cdr3_length: 13
clone_size: -
v_call: TRBV2
cdr3_aa: CASSEEVGYGYTF

j_call: TRBJ1-4
cdr3_length: 17
clone_size: -
v_call: TRBV5-8
cdr3_aa: CASSFGILRATNEKLFF

j_call: TRBJ2-7
cdr3_length: 14
clone_size: -
v_call: TRBV7-2
cdr3_aa: CASSFYGSAYEQYF

j_call: TRBJ2-1
cdr3_length: 16
clone_size: -
v_call: TRBV6-5
cdr3_aa: CASSYGLAGDYDEQFF

j_call: TRBJ1-2
cdr3_length: 15
clone_size: few
v_call: TRBV10-3
cdr3_aa: CAISESYRQGYGYTF

j_call: TRBJ2-2
cdr3_length: 16
clone_size: -
v_call: TRBV7-3
cdr3_aa: CASSLRAGVGTGELFF

j_call: TRBJ1-2
cdr3_length: 13
clone_size: -
v_call: TRBV2
cdr3_aa: CASRGTDLRGYTF

j_call: TRBJ2-3
cdr3_length: 17
clone_size: -
v_call: TRBV27
cdr3_aa: CASSLTGTSGNTDTQYF

j_call: TRBJ2-7
cdr3_length: 15
clone_size: -
v_call: TRBV5-4
cdr3_aa: CASSWEPDRAYEQYF

j_call: TRBJ1-3
cdr3_length: 16
clone_size: once
v_call: TRBV7-2
cdr3_aa: CASSLRTGSAGNTIYF

j_call: TRBJ1-2
cdr3_length: 15
clone_size: -
v_call: TRBV13
cdr3_aa: CASSPSSHKQNGYTF

j_call: TRBJ2-1
cdr3_length: 16
clone_size: -
v_call: TRBV28
cdr3_aa: CASSQRTSGRNNEQFF

j_call: TRBJ1-2
cdr3_length: 13
clone_size: -
v_call: TRBV29-1
cdr3_aa: CSVTASGNYGYTF